This passage covers 24 T cell receptor beta chains from one sample sequenced in a study of shared clonotypes between healthy human individuals. The data were produced by immunoSEQ multiplex PCR, yet TCRdb's version contains in-frame clones alone and is incomplete. The table has approximately 2.5 million clones, approximately 93% seen once. The specimen was naive CD4+ T cells from PBMCs. The subset here: CD45RA+ positively selected. The receptor source for this set is a man younger than 35 in good health. Some clones in this sample may be carry-over from other donors' samples.

Of note for this clone: Other DNA sequences from this sample encode an identical CDR3 as well. The CDR3 reads CASSLQGTGELFF. In DNA, the CDR3 is TGTGCCAGCAGCCTACAGGGCACCGGGGAGCTGTTTTTT. The chain couples TRBV7-9 to TRBJ2-2; perhaps TRBD1 as D (6 bases). CDR1 and CDR2 (germline): SEHNR, FQNEAQ (reference sequence). Trimming left V 5 bases short and J 4 bases short, with 8 bases between. The CDR3 totals 13 residues.

This clone was seen a few times. This sequence joins TRBV19 and TRBJ1-5; no firm D call. This CDR3 spans 13 amino acids. From germline, CDR1 is LNHDA and CDR2 SQIVND (reference sequence). Trimming took 7 bases from V and 1 from J, leaving 8 bases between them. The chain's CDR3 is CASKRSSNQPQHF. The CDR3 DNA reads as TGTGCCAGTAAGCGGTCCAGCAATCAGCCCCAGCATTTT.

The V call is TRBV21-1, the J call TRBJ2-2; TRBD1, the table's D call, was not compared with the DNA. TRBV21-1 represents a pseudogene. The CDR3 runs 15 residues. The CDR3 is CASSKAPSQGGELFF. For the CDR3, the DNA is TGTGCCAGCAGCAAAGCTCCCAGCCAGGGCGGGGAGCTGTTTTTT.

The chain is built from TRBV29-1 and TRBJ1-2; possibly TRBD1 for D (6 bases). The CDR3 length is 14 residues. Germline V CDR1 and CDR2: SQVTM, ANQGSEA. V was trimmed by 7 bases and J by 0 bases, leaving 15 bases between them. DNA for the CDR3: TGCAGCGCAAAGGGGGGGTCGTCTAACTATGGCTACACCTTC. Encoded protein: CSAKGGSSNYGYTF.

The chain employs TRBV7-9 and TRBJ1-3; D not certain. Germline V gives CDR1 SEHNR, CDR2 FQNEAQ (reference sequence). V lost 3 bases, J lost 2 bases, and 8 bases lay in between. This CDR3 spans 14 amino acids. CDR3 sequence reads: CASSFGAPGNTIYF. As DNA, the CDR3 is TGTGCCAGCAGCTTTGGTGCGCCTGGAAACACCATATATTTT.

The V gene is TRBV29-1, the J gene TRBJ1-1; TRBD1 is a possible D gene (6 bases). The CDR3 runs to 15 residues. CDR1 is SQVTM and CDR2 is ANQGSEA in the germline V gene. V was shortened by 4 bases and J by 6 bases, with 21 bases between the two germline ends. Here the CDR3 reads CSVVPLKTGDAEAFF. CDR3 nucleotides: TGCAGCGTTGTGCCCCTGAAGACAGGTGACGCTGAAGCTTTCTTT.

This chain uses TRBV6-1 with TRBJ2-1, with D maybe TRBD1 (6 bases). This CDR3 has 13 amino acids. Germline V CDR1 and CDR2: MNHNS, SASEGT. Trimming took off 6 bases at V and 8 bases at J, with 14 bases between the two ends. The CDR3 region is CASRLTGGDEQFF. For the CDR3, the DNA is TGTGCCAGCAGACTGACAGGTGGCGATGAGCAGTTCTTC.

The V gene is TRBV10-3, the J gene TRBJ2-7; D not certain. Germline assignment: CDR1 ENHRY and CDR2 SYGVKD. Trimming removed 1 base from V and 2 bases from J, with 9 bases in between. The CDR3 length is 14 residues. Here the CDR3 reads CAISELVQTYEQYF. CDR3 sequence (DNA): TGTGCCATCAGTGAGTTGGTACAAACCTACGAGCAGTACTTC.

The chain carries TRBV10-3 and TRBJ2-3, with D tentatively TRBD2 (6 bases). CDR3 length equals 17 residues. Trimming stripped 0 bases from V and 1 base from J, with 14 bases between. Germline V gene lookup returns CDR1 ENHRY and CDR2 SYGVKD. The CDR3 spells CAISESWGRKGTDTQYF. The CDR3 nucleotides read TGTGCCATCAGTGAGTCGTGGGGGAGGAAGGGCACAGATACGCAGTATTTT.

V and J are TRBV27 and TRBJ1-5; TRBD1 might be the D (5 bases). The CDR3 runs to 13 residues. V was shortened by 5 bases and J by 10 bases, with 15 bases between the two germline ends. Germline-derived CDR1 and CDR2 are MNHEY and SMNVEV (reference sequence). Here the CDR3 reads CASSTGGIRPQHF. CDR3 nucleotides: TGTGCCAGCAGTACCGGGGGGATCAGACCCCAGCATTTT.

This chain joins TRBV5-4 and TRBJ2-6; D is uncertain. The germline V gene has CDR1 SGHNT and CDR2 YYREEE (reference sequence). The V gene lost 0 bases and the J gene lost 0 bases, with 13 bases spanning the gap. CDR3 length: 18 residues. The CDR3 sequence: CASSLGLNSPSGANVLTF. The DNA for the CDR3 is TGTGCCAGCAGCTTGGGTCTAAACAGTCCCTCTGGGGCCAACGTCCTGACTTTC.

The V call is TRBV11-2, the J call TRBJ2-5; D tentatively reads TRBD1 or TRBD2 (6 bases each). V lost 5 bases and J 1 base, leaving 23 bases between the germline ends. Germline values: CDR1 SGHAT, CDR2 FQNNGV. The CDR3 contains 18 residues. The CDR3: CASSPRRGAVPSQETQYF. Written as DNA, the CDR3 is TGTGCCAGCAGCCCCCGGAGGGGGGCCGTGCCTTCCCAAGAGACCCAGTACTTC.

The V and J genes are TRBV5-1 and TRBJ2-5; D may correspond to TRBD1 or TRBD2 (5 bases each). The CDR3 has 15 residues. Germline lookup yields CDR1 SGHRS and CDR2 YFSETQ. Trimming shortened V by 8 bases and J by 4 bases, and 21 bases separated the two germline ends. The CDR3 region has the DNA TGCGCCAGTTCCCCCAGGGAGTTTTGGTCAGAGACCCAGTACTTC. Its translation: CASSPREFWSETQYF. Using reference TRBV5-1 and TRBJ2-5 for the parts outside the CDR3, the full variable domain is KAGVTQTPRYLIKTRGQQVTLSCSPISGHRSVSWYQQTPGQGLQFLFEYFSETQRNKGNFPGRFSGRQFSNSRSEMNVSTLELGDSALYLCASSPREFWSETQYFGPGTRLLVL.

The rearrangement links TRBV28 to TRBJ2-1; 13 bases map to TRBD2. Germline CDR1 MDHEN, CDR2 SYDVKM. With 6 bases clipped from V and 10 bases from J, the junction kept 15 bases outside the gene matches. The CDR3 extends over 17 amino acids. The CDR3 loop is CASSSRTSGSFRLEQFF. In DNA form, the CDR3 reads TGTGCCAGCAGCTCCCGGACTAGCGGGAGCTTTAGGTTGGAGCAGTTCTTC.

The rearrangement links TRBV5-4 to TRBJ2-7; 14 nucleotides agree with TRBD2. V lost 3 bases, J lost 4 bases, and 9 bases stayed unmatched. The CDR3 has 17 amino acids. Looked up from germline, CDR1 is SGHNT and CDR2 is YYREEE (reference sequence). CDR3 DNA sequence: TGTGCCAGCAGCTCCCGAGGGACTAGCGGGAGTTTGTACGAGCAGTACTTC. This gives the protein CASSSRGTSGSLYEQYF.

The chain is built from TRBV7-2 and TRBJ2-1, with D unresolved. The V gene's germline CDR1 is SGHTA and CDR2 FQGNSA. The CDR3 loop spans 13 amino acids. V lost 2 bases and J lost 7, with 9 bases in between. Here the CDR3 DNA reads TGTGCCAGCAGCTTACTTTGGATGAATGAGCAGTTCTTC. This translates into CASSLLWMNEQFF.

CDR3 loop: CASSVDGTGVWPQHF. The DNA for the CDR3 is TGTGCCAGCAGCGTAGATGGGACAGGGGTTTGGCCCCAGCATTTT. The chain has TRBV9 and TRBJ1-5, with TRBD1 matching over 10 bases. Germline values: CDR1 SGDLS, CDR2 YYNGEE. V lost 0 bases, J lost 9 bases, and 6 bases stayed unmatched. This CDR3 has 15 amino acids.

The chain carries TRBV28 and TRBJ2-5; possibly TRBD1 or TRBD2 for D (5 bases each). This CDR3 has 18 residues. Per germline, CDR1 MDHEN and CDR2 SYDVKM. The V gene lost 5 bases and the J gene lost 2 bases, with 24 bases spanning the gap. The CDR3 DNA follows: TGTGCCAGCAGTATTCGGGGTGGGGTGCAGGGCACACAAGAGACCCAGTACTTC. It specifies CASSIRGGVQGTQETQYF.

This clone has just one count. The chain has TRBV4-1 and TRBJ1-3; a weak D match, TRBD1 (5 bases). Per germline, CDR1 MGHRA and CDR2 YSYEKL. V lost 1 base to trimming and J lost 2 bases, with 9 bases between them. The CDR3 runs 15 residues. The CDR3 DNA follows: TGCGCCAGCAGCCAAGGACCGGGGGCTGGAAACACCATATATTTT. Encoded protein: CASSQGPGAGNTIYF.

This chain links TRBV29-1 with TRBJ2-1; D might be TRBD2 (5 bases). Germline V gene data show CDR1 as SQVTM and CDR2 as ANQGSEA. The ends were cut back, 3 bases at V and 0 bases at J, with 15 bases in the middle. The CDR3 totals 16 residues. CDR3 region: CSVEPSTLSSYNEQFF. DNA of the CDR3: TGCAGCGTTGAGCCTAGCACCCTGAGCTCCTACAATGAGCAGTTCTTC.

This chain joins TRBV11-3 and TRBJ2-1; D is uncertain. CDR1 is SGHNT and CDR2 is YENEEA in the germline V gene. The ends were cut back, 5 bases at V and 1 base at J, with 3 bases in the middle. This CDR3 comprises 12 residues. For the CDR3, the DNA is TGTGCCAGCAGCCAATCCTACAATGAGCAGTTCTTC. Amino acids: CASSQSYNEQFF.

Only a few counts were recorded for this clone. V is TRBV7-9 and J is TRBJ1-2; D unresolved. Germline V gene sequence: CDR1 SEHNR, CDR2 FQNEAQ (reference sequence). V lost 5 bases and J 8 bases, leaving 15 bases between the germline ends. The CDR3 runs 13 residues. CDR3 coding DNA: TGTGCCAGCAGCACCCACGATGTGGGGGGCTACACCTTC. Amino acids: CASSTHDVGGYTF. Together with reference TRBV7-9 and TRBJ1-2, the CDR3 gives the full variable domain: DTGVSQNPRHKITKRGQNVTFRCDPISEHNRLYWYRQTLGQGPEFLTYFQNEAQLEKSRLLSDRFSAERPKGSFSTLEIQRTEQGDSAMYLCASSTHDVGGYTFGSGTRLTVV.

This clone was picked up a small number of times. The chain links TRBV2 to TRBJ2-2; D not resolved. This CDR3 is built from 13 residues. Germline assignment: CDR1 SNHLY and CDR2 FYNNEI. V dropped 7 bases and J dropped 6 bases, with 12 bases sitting between them. Here the CDR3 DNA reads TGTGCCAGCACCGAGGAGATATCCGGGGAGCTGTTTTTT. Protein: CASTEEISGELFF.

The CDR3 sequence is CASSTHQPQHF. In nucleotides, the CDR3 is TGTGCCAGCAGTACCCATCAGCCCCAGCATTTT. The rearrangement uses TRBV28 and TRBJ1-5; D uncertain. The CDR3 covers 11 residues. V was cut by 5 bases and J by 5 bases, with 4 bases left in between. Germline lookup yields CDR1 MDHEN and CDR2 SYDVKM.